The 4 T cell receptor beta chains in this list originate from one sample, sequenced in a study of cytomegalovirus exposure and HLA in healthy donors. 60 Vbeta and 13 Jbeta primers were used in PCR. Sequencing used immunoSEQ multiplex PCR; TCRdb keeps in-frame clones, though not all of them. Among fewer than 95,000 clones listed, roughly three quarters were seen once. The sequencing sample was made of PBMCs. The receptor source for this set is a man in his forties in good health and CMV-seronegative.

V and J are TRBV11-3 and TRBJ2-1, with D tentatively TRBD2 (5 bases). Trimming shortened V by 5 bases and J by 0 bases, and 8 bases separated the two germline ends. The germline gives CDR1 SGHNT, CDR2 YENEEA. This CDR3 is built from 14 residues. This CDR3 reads CASSRESSYNEQFF. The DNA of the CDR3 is TGTGCCAGCAGCCGGGAAAGCTCCTACAATGAGCAGTTCTTC.

CDR3 DNA sequence: TGTGCCAGCAGCTTTGGACTAGCGGGGGACAATGAGCAGTTCTTC. It codes for CASSFGLAGDNEQFF. The chain combines TRBV5-8 with TRBJ2-1; 13 bases agree with TRBD2. The CDR3 is 15 amino acids. With V trimmed by 2 bases and J by 5 bases, 1 base remained unmatched. The V gene's germline CDR1 is SGHTS and CDR2 YDEGEE.

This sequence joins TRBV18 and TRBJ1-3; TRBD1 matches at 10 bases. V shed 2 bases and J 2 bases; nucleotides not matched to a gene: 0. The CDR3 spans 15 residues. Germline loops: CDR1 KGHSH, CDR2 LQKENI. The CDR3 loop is CASSPGTGAGNTIYF. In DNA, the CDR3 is TGTGCCAGCTCACCAGGGACAGGGGCTGGAAACACCATATATTTT.

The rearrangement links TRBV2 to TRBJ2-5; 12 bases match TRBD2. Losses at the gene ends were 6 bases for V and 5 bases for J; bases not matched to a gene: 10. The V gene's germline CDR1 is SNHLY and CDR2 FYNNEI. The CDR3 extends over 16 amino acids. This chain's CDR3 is CASSKPSGGAGETQYF. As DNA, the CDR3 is TGTGCCAGCAGCAAACCTAGCGGGGGGGCCGGGGAGACCCAGTACTTC.